This paragraph reports one TCR beta chain. Its target antigen remains unknown. Base qualities are not provided; no much larger clone lies one nucleotide away. This sample is part of a study of T-cell memory formation after mild COVID-19 (dated by TCRdb to the early 2020s). Notes on the research overall: TCR sequence clusters from the two donors were largely donor specific. In a couple of donors, T-cell clones that expanded and contracted after mild COVID-19 were tracked by sequencing TCRalpha and TCRbeta repertoires over time. The cohort was made up of two young adult volunteers, one female and one male, who were previously healthy.

TCRdb names Illumina NovaSeq 6000 as the instrument used. TCRalpha and TCRbeta cDNA libraries were built by 5'RACE with constant-segment primers, adding sample barcodes and unique molecular identifiers. Trizol reagent was used to extract RNA from every sample. Libraries were amplified in two PCR steps, with a second sample barcode and Illumina TruSeq adapters added in the second step. The libraries were sequenced on an Illumina NovaSeq using 2 x 150 bp paired-end reads. The authors processed their data as follows. The reads were demultiplexed and collapsed into UMI-guided consensus sequences using migec v1.2.7. Using mixcr v2.1.11, UMI consensuses were aligned to TRA and TRB V and J templates and then assembled into clonotypes. A clonotype was counted as expanded or contracted only when both edgeR and NoisET called the clonotype significant, with the noise models trained on biological replicates. edgeR calls used a false discovery rate-adjusted p below 0.01 and a log2 fold-change threshold of 1. As an exploratory analysis of dynamics, max-normalized trajectories of the 1000 most abundant clonotypes were examined with PCA combined with hierarchical clustering. Each responding clone was given a CD4 or CD8 phenotype based on the CD4+ and CD8+ repertoires, which had been sequenced separately. The public sequencing data were trimmed at Q25 with fastp and processed into clonotypes with MiXCR by TCRdb, which kept only in-frame beta chains. Each entry merges the rows of one CDR3 protein and shows their most common DNA and genes. Clone size and V and J calls follow TCRdb, not the original study. In this sample the table shows around 390,000 distinct CDR3 sequences, about 17% of which occur a single time. The top ten clones comprise roughly 21% of the sample.

Ficoll-Paque density gradient centrifugation was used to isolate PBMCs. General findings and caveats noted by the study authors: Contracting CD4+ clones were found mainly in CM and EM memory subsets, while CD8+ clones were enriched in EMRA. Balanced CD4/CD8 phenotypes were observed for clones contracting from day 15 to 85, whereas a bias towards CD4+ was observed for a second wave of clones expanding from day 15 to 37. Only a couple of mild cases were covered by the study, and larger cohorts that include severe cases with pre-infection samples were considered necessary. The second-wave clones that peaked on day 37 were not confirmed to be SARS-CoV-2 specific. Some responding clones were detected in pre-infection memory, suggesting pre-existing cross-reactive memory T cells joined the SARS-CoV-2 response.

Sequencing was performed on PBMCs or a T cell subset sorted from them (not recorded which). The sequence came from a man between 18 and 29 years old who had mild COVID-19 (a few samples of this study predate the infection). The sample titles of this study are shuffled in the database, so cell type and time point are left out; the donor was told from shared clones.

The nucleotides read TGCAGTGCCGCGGGTCGGGGGGGCCCGGATACGCAGTATTTT. Translated, this is CSAAGRGGPDTQYF. The chain links TRBV20-1 with TRBJ2-3, with 8 junctional bases fitting TRBD2. CDR1 and CDR2, looked up from the germline V gene (reference sequence), are DFQATT and SNEGSKA. The germline V and J ends show losses of 6 bases and 6 bases respectively, and no gene match explains 11 bases of the junction. The CDR3 spans 14 residues, from the cysteine through the phenylalanine. The only DNA kept is the CDR3, 42 bases in frame from the first base.